Following are 30 T cell receptor beta chains from one sample sequenced in a study of blood T cell repertoires in COVID-19. TCRdb's copy holds only in-frame clones and misses some; the assay was immunoSEQ multiplex PCR. This sample has approximately 290,000 clones; roughly 89% occur once, and the top ten carry around 0.84%. Sequencing was carried out using peripheral blood. The receptors here all came from a young man with acute or convalescent COVID-19.

The CDR3 DNA sequence: TGTGCCAGCTCGACCCGCAGTCAGGATTACACCTTC. Translating it yields CASSTRSQDYTF. The chain employs TRBV18 and TRBJ1-2, with D unresolved. CDR3 length: 12 amino acids. Germline CDR1 and CDR2: KGHSH and LQKENI. Trimming stripped 6 bases from V and 11 bases from J, with 16 bases between.

The V gene is TRBV2, the J gene TRBJ2-3; 13 positions agree with TRBD2. The germline gives CDR1 SNHLY, CDR2 FYNNEI. This CDR3 is 18 amino acids long. With V trimmed by 3 bases and J by 0 bases, 6 bases remained unmatched. The chain's CDR3 is CASSESRTSGRSTDTQYF. The CDR3 coding sequence is TGTGCCAGCAGTGAGTCCCGGACTAGCGGGAGAAGCACAGATACGCAGTATTTT.

The chain recombines TRBV14 with TRBJ2-7, with 7 bases that match TRBD1. This CDR3 is 17 amino acids long. J was trimmed by 5 bases and V by 3 bases; bases with no gene match: 16. The V gene's germline CDR1 is SGHDN and CDR2 FVKESK. CDR3: CASSQDLGEGATNEQYF. CDR3 bases: TGTGCCAGCAGCCAGGACTTAGGCGAGGGGGCGACCAACGAGCAGTACTTC.

The CDR3 DNA follows: TGTGCCACCCAAGGGGACGGAGGGGTGCCCCAGCATTTT. This sequence encodes CATQGDGGVPQHF. The V gene is TRBV2, the J gene TRBJ1-5; D possibly corresponds to TRBD1 (5 bases). Germline assignment: CDR1 SNHLY and CDR2 FYNNEI. V was trimmed by 10 bases and J by 9 bases, leaving 19 bases between them. This CDR3 contains 13 residues.

The V call is TRBV27, the J call TRBJ1-5; D is perhaps TRBD1 (6 bases). Per the germline V gene, CDR1 is MNHEY and CDR2 is SMNVEV (reference sequence). V lost 2 bases and J lost 0, with 8 bases in between. This CDR3 has 15 amino acids. The CDR3 DNA follows: TGTGCCAGCAGTTTAGGGGGGGCTAGCAATCAGCCCCAGCATTTT. The encoded protein is CASSLGGASNQPQHF.

The DNA of the CDR3 is TGTGCCAGCAGCCAAGGCGTGGGGGCGGTGGTCTATGGCTACACCTTC. Translation gives CASSQGVGAVVYGYTF. V is TRBV3-1 (or the pseudogene TRBV3-2) and J is TRBJ1-2; D perhaps matches TRBD1 (6 bases). The germline gives CDR1 LGHDT, CDR2 YNNKEL (reference sequence). V lost 1 base to trimming and J lost 4 bases, with 16 bases between them. The CDR3 length is 16 residues.

This chain connects TRBV3-1 (or the pseudogene TRBV3-2) to TRBJ1-6, with D possibly matching TRBD1 (6 bases). Trimming stripped 3 bases from V and 7 bases from J, with 10 bases between. This CDR3 has 14 residues. Per the germline V gene, CDR1 is LGHDT and CDR2 is YNNKEL (reference sequence). The CDR3 here is CASSQDRENSPLHF. CDR3 nucleotides: TGTGCCAGCAGCCAGGACAGAGAAAATTCACCCCTCCACTTT.

This chain connects TRBV2 to TRBJ1-2; 8 bases align to TRBD1. The CDR3 is made up of 13 amino acids. Trimming took 5 bases from V and 8 from J; bases not matched to a gene: 7. Per germline, CDR1 SNHLY and CDR2 FYNNEI. CDR3 bases: TGTGCCAGCAGTATTCAGGGGGCGGTCGGCTACACCTTC. Translation gives CASSIQGAVGYTF.

The genes are TRBV27 and TRBJ2-5; the match to TRBD2 covers 9 bases. The CDR3 is 17 residues long. V was pared by 5 bases and J by 5 bases, with 15 bases of the junction left unmatched. CDR1 is MNHEY and CDR2 is SMNVEV in the germline V gene (reference sequence). CDR3 loop: CASSPILAGGPFETQYF. CDR3 nucleotide sequence: TGTGCCAGCAGTCCGATACTAGCGGGCGGACCTTTTGAGACCCAGTACTTC.

V is TRBV6-1 and J is TRBJ2-7; a possible D gene is TRBD2 (6 bases). Trimming left V 4 bases short and J 5 bases short, with 21 bases between. The CDR3 is made up of 16 amino acids. Germline V gene lookup returns CDR1 MNHNS and CDR2 SASEGT. The CDR3 loop is CASSGEGWRDDHEQYF. CDR3 sequence (DNA): TGTGCCAGCAGTGGGGAAGGGTGGCGGGATGACCACGAGCAGTACTTC.

The chain combines TRBV18 with TRBJ2-5; TRBD1 aligns across 11 bases. The CDR3 has 18 residues. The V gene's germline CDR1 is KGHSH and CDR2 LQKENI. V shed 4 bases and J 1 base; nucleotides not matched to a gene: 11. The CDR3 DNA reads as TGTGCCAGCTCACGATCTCCGGGACAGGGGGTGTCCCAAGAGACCCAGTACTTC. Translated, it gives CASSRSPGQGVSQETQYF.

The chain is built from TRBV9 and TRBJ2-1; D might be TRBD2 (5 bases). The CDR3 covers 18 residues. The V gene lost 0 bases and the J gene lost 0 bases, with 16 bases spanning the gap. Germline-derived CDR1 and CDR2 are SGDLS and YYNGEE. In nucleotides, the CDR3 is TGTGCCAGCAGCGTAGTGAGGTCGAGGGAGAGCTCCTACAATGAGCAGTTCTTC. It specifies CASSVVRSRESSYNEQFF.

The genes are TRBV3-1 (or the pseudogene TRBV3-2) and TRBJ1-2; weak D call: TRBD1 (6 bases). This CDR3 region has 16 residues. Trimming removed 1 base at V and 7 bases at J, with 19 bases between. Germline CDR1 and CDR2: LGHDT and YNNKEL (reference sequence). The CDR3: CASSQGERGLTGGYTF. CDR3 nucleotide sequence: TGTGCCAGCAGCCAAGGGGAGCGGGGGCTCACGGGTGGCTACACCTTC.

A few counts support this clone. The chain carries TRBV19 and TRBJ2-2, with 13 bases that match TRBD2. V dropped 6 bases and J dropped 4; count of bases not matched to a gene: 14. Germline-derived CDR1 and CDR2 are LNHDA and SQIVND (reference sequence). This CDR3 region has 19 residues. CDR3 amino acids: CASSRPRLAGGRSTGELFF. The CDR3 DNA reads as TGTGCCAGTAGCCGCCCCCGACTAGCGGGAGGACGGAGCACCGGGGAGCTGTTTTTT.

The sample holds a few counts of this clone. The chain joins TRBV19 to TRBJ1-5; TRBD1 aligns across 7 bases. V gave up 5 bases and J gave up 6 bases; unmatched junction bases: 7. CDR3 length equals 14 residues. Germline V gives CDR1 LNHDA, CDR2 SQIVND (reference sequence). CDR3 loop: CASSFQGDTQPQHF. The CDR3 region has the DNA TGTGCCAGTAGTTTCCAGGGGGATACTCAGCCCCAGCATTTT. Full variable domain (remainder filled in from reference TRBV19 and TRBJ1-5): DGGITQSPKYLFRKEGQNVTLSCEQNLNHDAMYWYRQDPGQGLRLIYYSQIVNDFQKGDIAEGYSVSREKKESFPLTVTSAQKNPTAFYLCASSFQGDTQPQHFGDGTRLSIL.

The chain recombines TRBV30 with TRBJ1-1, with D possibly being TRBD1 (6 bases). CDR1 GTSNPN and CDR2 SVGIG come from the germline V gene (reference sequence). V gave up 3 bases and J gave up 2 bases, with 19 bases separating them. The CDR3 is made up of 16 amino acids. CDR3 loop: CAWRLWARTANTEAFF. DNA for the CDR3: TGTGCCTGGAGACTTTGGGCCAGGACAGCAAACACTGAAGCTTTCTTT. The complete variable domain, with remaining parts taken from reference TRBV30 and TRBJ1-1, reads SQTIHQWPATLVQPVGSPLSLECTVEGTSNPNLYWYRQAAGRGLQLLFYSVGIGQISSEVPQNLSASRPQDRQFILSSKKLLLSDSGFYLCAWRLWARTANTEAFFGQGTRLTVV.

The chain is built from TRBV28 and TRBJ2-7, with 8 bases fitting TRBD1. V gave up 8 bases and J gave up 0 bases; unmatched junction bases: 9. CDR1 and CDR2 from the germline V gene are MDHEN and SYDVKM. CDR3 size: 15 residues. The CDR3 reads CASGGQVFSSYEQYF. The CDR3 DNA sequence: TGTGCCAGCGGGGGACAGGTGTTCAGCTCCTACGAGCAGTACTTC.

The J gene is TRBJ1-2, the V gene TRBV30; a possible D gene is TRBD1 (5 bases). The CDR3 consists of 14 residues. V was trimmed by 3 bases and J by 4 bases, leaving 15 bases between them. CDR1 and CDR2 from the germline V gene are GTSNPN and SVGIG (reference sequence). The CDR3: CAWRPFGQVYGYTF. The CDR3 region has the DNA TGTGCCTGGAGACCATTTGGACAAGTCTATGGCTACACCTTC.

V and J are TRBV5-1 and TRBJ1-2; the D gene is possibly TRBD1 (5 bases). V dropped 4 bases and J dropped 0 bases, with 10 bases sitting between them. CDR1 and CDR2 from the germline V gene are SGHRS and YFSETQ. This CDR3 has 14 residues. The CDR3 loop reads CASSEQVSNYGYTF. In DNA, the CDR3 is TGCGCCAGCAGCGAACAGGTCTCTAACTATGGCTACACCTTC.

This clone showed up just once. V usage is TRBV28 and J usage is TRBJ2-3; a possible D gene is TRBD2 (6 bases). Deletions cut 2 bases from V and 1 base from J, with 10 bases between. Per the germline V gene, CDR1 is MDHEN and CDR2 is SYDVKM. The CDR3 consists of 15 residues. The DNA of the CDR3 is TGTGCCAGCAGTTTACGGGAGAGAGGCACAGATACGCAGTATTTT. Amino acid sequence: CASSLRERGTDTQYF.

The chain recombines TRBV3-1 (or the pseudogene TRBV3-2) with TRBJ2-5; tentatively, D is TRBD1 (5 bases). The CDR3 is 15 residues long. Trimming took 1 base from V and 1 from J, leaving 10 bases between them. Germline CDR1 and CDR2: LGHDT and YNNKEL (reference sequence). CDR3 nucleotide sequence: TGTGCCAGCAGCCAAGGGACACTTTCCCAAGAGACCCAGTACTTC. Residues: CASSQGTLSQETQYF.

The V call is TRBV5-4, the J call TRBJ2-1, with TRBD1 matching 9 bases. With V trimmed by 7 bases and J by 16 bases, 9 bases remained unmatched. The V gene's germline CDR1 is SGHNT and CDR2 YYREEE (reference sequence). CDR3 length: 11 residues. CDR3 protein: CASGEGTGIFF. The CDR3 coding sequence is TGTGCCAGCGGGGAGGGGACAGGGATTTTCTTC.

The chain has TRBV19 and TRBJ2-1; tentative D call: TRBD1 (5 bases). CDR1 and CDR2 from the germline V gene are LNHDA and SQIVND (reference sequence). This CDR3 is built from 16 residues. Trimming left V 1 base short and J 8 bases short, with 18 bases between. CDR3: CASSIAPGLSTHEQFF. DNA for the CDR3: TGTGCCAGTAGTATAGCCCCAGGGCTATCCACCCATGAGCAGTTCTTC.

This clone was recorded only once. The rearrangement joins TRBV28 to TRBJ2-1; 9 nucleotides line up with TRBD2. The length of the CDR3 is 16 residues. CDR1 MDHEN and CDR2 SYDVKM come from the germline V gene. Trimming removed 7 bases from V and 1 base from J; junction bases left unmatched: 8. The CDR3, as DNA: TGTGCCAGCACCCTGGGCGGGGGGGGTTCCTACAATGAGCAGTTCTTC. Protein: CASTLGGGGSYNEQFF.

The gene calls are TRBV28 and TRBJ1-4; tentatively, D is TRBD1 (6 bases). Germline-derived CDR1 and CDR2 are MDHEN and SYDVKM. The V end was cut by 7 bases, the J end by 5 bases, with 14 bases between. This CDR3 has 14 amino acids. CDR3 in amino acids: CASINSGGNEKLFF. The CDR3 coding sequence is TGTGCCAGCATCAATAGTGGGGGCAATGAAAAACTGTTTTTT. The full variable domain, completed using reference TRBV28 and TRBJ1-4, is DVKVTQSSRYLVKRTGEKVFLECVQDMDHENMFWYRQDPGLGLRLIYFSYDVKMKEKGDIPEGYSVSREKKERFSLILESASTNQTSMYLCASINSGGNEKLFFGSGTQLSVL.

This clone came up a few times. The chain carries TRBV10-3 and TRBJ1-2, with 7 bases matching TRBD1. This CDR3 has 12 amino acids. V shed 6 bases and J 8 bases; nucleotides not matched to a gene: 6. Germline V gene data show CDR1 as ENHRY and CDR2 as SYGVKD. CDR3 coding DNA: TGTGCCATCAGCCCAACAGGGGACGGCTACACCTTC. Residues: CAISPTGDGYTF.

This chain joins TRBV7-3 and TRBJ2-2, with TRBD1 matching over 10 bases. CDR3 length: 15 residues. The V segment lost 3 bases and the J segment 5 bases; nucleotides outside the gene matches: 3. CDR1 and CDR2 (germline): SGHTA, FQGTGA. In DNA form, the CDR3 reads TGTGCCAGCAGCTTTTGGGACAGGGGAACCGGGGAGCTGTTTTTT. Its translation: CASSFWDRGTGELFF.

A few counts support this clone. The chain combines TRBV30 with TRBJ1-2; 8 bases agree with TRBD1. The CDR3 totals 13 residues. CDR1 and CDR2 (germline): GTSNPN, SVGIG (reference sequence). V lost 4 bases, J lost 7 bases, and 8 bases stayed unmatched. This CDR3 is CAWKDRDRPGYTF. For the CDR3, the DNA is TGTGCCTGGAAGGACAGGGACCGACCTGGCTACACCTTC.

The V gene is TRBV28, the J gene TRBJ1-2; D is unclear. The CDR3 sequence is 12 residues long. CDR1 is MDHEN and CDR2 is SYDVKM in the germline V gene. Trimming removed 8 bases at V and 4 bases at J, with 11 bases between. CDR3 coding DNA: TGTGCCAGCGCGTCCGGCGGCTATGGCTACACCTTC. Translation: CASASGGYGYTF.

The chain uses TRBV4-1 and TRBJ1-1; TRBD1 might be the D (6 bases). Germline loops: CDR1 MGHRA, CDR2 YSYEKL. The CDR3 contains 14 residues. Between the trimmed V and J ends, which lost 6 bases and 0 bases, there was a span of 11 bases. The CDR3 protein is CASRLGALNTEAFF. CDR3 coding DNA: TGCGCCAGCAGACTGGGGGCTTTGAACACTGAAGCTTTCTTT.